This T cell receptor beta chain was sequenced for a study of cytomegalovirus exposure and HLA in healthy donors. Looking at the study overall: T cells numbering around 180 million yielded some 120 million unique TCR beta sequences in an earlier analysis. The study, taken as a whole, reports: Highly shared variants forming one cluster were likely a sequencing artifact. Reportedly, diagnosis of cytomegalovirus status by the classifier showed high specificity and sensitivity. Among immune exposure information, only CMV serostatus was available.

The CDR3 has 15 amino acids. The germline V gene has CDR1 MDHEN and CDR2 SYDVKM. Trimming cost V 7 bases and J 0 bases, with 16 bases left between them. With regard to this clone: Its antigen remains unknown.

Both 60 Vbeta primers and 13 Jbeta primers went into the PCR. TCRdb's copy holds only in-frame clones and misses some; the assay was immunoSEQ multiplex PCR. The data contain about 200,000 clones, 65% to 80% of them seen just once; the ten biggest clones take up 15% to 18%. The clonotype originates from a man aged 35 to 55 in good health and CMV-seronegative. The sample was PBMCs. The chain couples TRBV28 to TRBJ2-7; D gene unclear. The CDR3 is CASIPWAGSSYEQYF. CDR3 nucleotides: TGTGCCAGCATCCCCTGGGCAGGCAGCTCCTACGAGCAGTACTTC.